The subject of this entry is one T cell receptor beta chain. The entry originates in a study of OX40 agonist ivuxolimab in advanced cancers. The V and J ends lost 8 bases and 2 bases respectively, with 4 bases between them. This CDR3 is built from 11 residues. Per the germline V gene, CDR1 is MNHEY and CDR2 is SVGAGI. Using immunoSEQ multiplex PCR, the repertoire was profiled, and TCRdb retains in-frame clones only, with some absent. The sample carries tens of thousands of clones, around 87% recorded once. This clonotype originated in an adult with an advanced solid tumor such as melanoma, head and neck, liver or kidney cancer. The chain recombines TRBV6-5 with TRBJ1-3; no firm D call. The sample was CD4+ or CD8+ T cells sorted from blood, taken in a trial of the OX40 agonist ivuxolimab. Written as DNA, the CDR3 is TGTGCCAGCTCGGCTGGAAACACCATATATTTT. Translation gives CASSAGNTIYF.